A selection of T cell receptor beta chains follows, all from one sample in a study of human T cells and chemical hapten exposure. TCRdb redid the calling of the RACE reads with MiXCR, one entry per CDR3 protein. The sample holds about 84,000 distinct CDR3 sequences, more than 10% seen once. Sequenced here: whole blood, sampled in connection with sensitization to the hapten diphenylcyclopropenone (DPC). These receptor sequences come from a woman aged 45-60 years with alopecia areata. Some clones in this sample may be carry-over from other donors' samples. Both conserved end residues are part of each CDR3. Each record gives: clone size, D gene, J gene, V gene, CDR3 protein, CDR3 DNA. The D gene is left open where the match is weak. Only part of the rows carry a size: once, few, many, or a class if the clone is expanded.

abundance: many; d_gene: TRBD2; j_gene: TRBJ2-5; v_gene: TRBV5-1; CDR3aa: CASSLPGLAGLGRETQYF; CDR3nt: TGCGCCAGCAGCCTCCCGGGACTAGCGGGATTGGGGCGAGAGACCCAGTACTTC
abundance: .; d_gene: .; j_gene: TRBJ2-1; v_gene: TRBV12-5; CDR3aa: CASGTSYNEQFF; CDR3nt: TGTGCTAGTGGGACTAGCTACAATGAGCAGTTCTTC
abundance: many; d_gene: .; j_gene: TRBJ1-6; v_gene: TRBV11-2; CDR3aa: CASSTTDYNSPLHF; CDR3nt: TGTGCCAGCAGCACGACGGATTATAATTCACCCCTCCACTTT
abundance: .; d_gene: .; j_gene: TRBJ2-2; v_gene: TRBV9; CDR3aa: CASSVATGLGELFF; CDR3nt: TGTGCCAGCAGCGTAGCTACGGGGCTGGGGGAGCTGTTTTTT
abundance: many; d_gene: .; j_gene: TRBJ1-1; v_gene: TRBV12-3/TRBV12-4; CDR3aa: CASTSWGTEAFF; CDR3nt: TGTGCCAGCACCTCGTGGGGGACTGAAGCTTTCTTT
abundance: many; d_gene: .; j_gene: TRBJ2-5; v_gene: TRBV10-3; CDR3aa: CATTGSVGETQYF; CDR3nt: TGTGCCACCACAGGGTCTGTAGGGGAGACCCAGTACTTC
abundance: many; d_gene: .; j_gene: TRBJ2-3; v_gene: TRBV21-1; CDR3aa: CASKQGRGTDTQYF; CDR3nt: TGTGCCAGCAAGCAAGGGCGGGGCACAGATACGCAGTATTTT
abundance: many; d_gene: .; j_gene: TRBJ1-5; v_gene: TRBV28; CDR3aa: CASRGAYSNQPQHF; CDR3nt: TGTGCCAGCAGGGGAGCTTATAGCAATCAGCCCCAGCATTTT
abundance: .; d_gene: TRBD1; j_gene: TRBJ1-3; v_gene: TRBV28; CDR3aa: CASSPGTGTRPIYF; CDR3nt: TGTGCCAGCAGTCCAGGGACAGGGACGAGACCCATATATTTT
abundance: many; d_gene: .; j_gene: TRBJ2-7; v_gene: TRBV30; CDR3aa: CAWRGGSYEQYF; CDR3nt: TGTGCCTGGAGGGGGGGATCCTACGAGCAGTACTTC
abundance: many; d_gene: .; j_gene: TRBJ1-5; v_gene: TRBV20-1; CDR3aa: CSARLPSGQPQHF; CDR3nt: TGCAGTGCTAGACTCCCCAGCGGTCAGCCCCAGCATTTT
abundance: many; d_gene: .; j_gene: TRBJ1-2; v_gene: TRBV19; CDR3aa: CASSTGRGLYYGYTF; CDR3nt: TGTGCCAGTAGTACTGGCAGGGGTCTCTACTATGGCTACACCTTC
abundance: many; d_gene: .; j_gene: TRBJ2-6; v_gene: TRBV30; CDR3aa: CAWTVPSSGANVLTF; CDR3nt: TGTGCCTGGACCGTTCCTTCCTCTGGGGCCAACGTCCTGACTTTC
abundance: few; d_gene: .; j_gene: TRBJ2-2; v_gene: TRBV5-4; CDR3aa: CASSLMGPDAGELFF; CDR3nt: TGTGCCAGCAGCTTGATGGGCCCCGACGCCGGGGAGCTGTTTTTT
abundance: many; d_gene: .; j_gene: TRBJ2-1; v_gene: TRBV21-1; CDR3aa: CASSSIAGVLDEQFF; CDR3nt: TGTGCCAGCAGCTCGATAGCGGGAGTTCTGGATGAGCAGTTCTTC
abundance: .; d_gene: TRBD2; j_gene: TRBJ2-1; v_gene: TRBV6-5; CDR3aa: CASGLAGITNEQFF; CDR3nt: TGTGCCAGCGGGCTAGCGGGTATTACCAATGAGCAGTTCTTC
abundance: many; d_gene: .; j_gene: TRBJ2-7; v_gene: TRBV7-9; CDR3aa: CASSLANGGFSYEQYF; CDR3nt: TGTGCCAGCAGCTTAGCGAACGGGGGATTCTCCTACGAGCAGTACTTC
abundance: .; d_gene: TRBD2; j_gene: TRBJ2-1; v_gene: TRBV10-3; CDR3aa: CAISRPGLYNEQFF; CDR3nt: TGTGCCATCAGTCGGCCGGGACTATACAATGAGCAGTTCTTC
abundance: many; d_gene: .; j_gene: TRBJ2-1; v_gene: TRBV5-1; CDR3aa: CASSPAGGRYNEQFF; CDR3nt: TGCGCCAGCAGCCCGGCCGGAGGGAGGTACAATGAGCAGTTCTTC
abundance: .; d_gene: TRBD2; j_gene: TRBJ2-3; v_gene: TRBV11-2; CDR3aa: CASSRRLAATLDTQYF; CDR3nt: TGTGCCAGCAGCCGAAGACTAGCGGCCACACTGGATACGCAGTATTTT
abundance: many; d_gene: TRBD1; j_gene: TRBJ1-1; v_gene: TRBV7-2; CDR3aa: CASSLGRGGQGVTEAFF; CDR3nt: TGTGCCAGCAGCTTAGGAAGGGGCGGACAGGGCGTCACTGAAGCTTTCTTT
abundance: many; d_gene: .; j_gene: TRBJ2-7; v_gene: TRBV12-3/TRBV12-4; CDR3aa: CASNQDRAEQYF; CDR3nt: TGTGCCAGCAACCAGGACCGGGCGGAGCAGTACTTC
abundance: many; d_gene: TRBD1; j_gene: TRBJ1-6; v_gene: TRBV7-2; CDR3aa: CASSLDGTGFVSPLHF; CDR3nt: TGTGCCAGCAGCTTAGATGGGACAGGGTTTGTATCACCCCTCCACTTT
abundance: few; d_gene: .; j_gene: TRBJ1-1; v_gene: TRBV28; CDR3aa: CASSLLTHALNTEAFF; CDR3nt: TGTGCCAGCAGCCTTCTGACCCATGCACTGAACACTGAAGCTTTCTTT
abundance: many; d_gene: TRBD2; j_gene: TRBJ2-3; v_gene: TRBV29-1; CDR3aa: CSVPSGVLTDTQYF; CDR3nt: TGCAGCGTTCCTAGCGGGGTTCTGACAGATACGCAGTATTTT
abundance: many; d_gene: .; j_gene: TRBJ2-7; v_gene: TRBV28; CDR3aa: CASSSEYEQYF; CDR3nt: TGTGCCAGCAGTTCAGAGTACGAGCAGTACTTC
abundance: .; d_gene: .; j_gene: TRBJ1-2; v_gene: TRBV6-1; CDR3aa: CASREVVTSYGYTF; CDR3nt: TGTGCCAGCAGGGAGGTGGTCACATCCTATGGCTACACCTTC
abundance: .; d_gene: .; j_gene: TRBJ2-7; v_gene: TRBV6-6; CDR3aa: CASTPPRGYEQYF; CDR3nt: TGTGCCAGCACCCCACCGAGGGGATACGAGCAGTACTTC
abundance: many; d_gene: TRBD2; j_gene: TRBJ2-3; v_gene: TRBV24-1; CDR3aa: CATSAGTSVWSTQYF; CDR3nt: TGTGCCACCAGTGCGGGGACTAGCGTGTGGAGTACGCAGTATTTT
abundance: few; d_gene: TRBD1; j_gene: TRBJ2-2; v_gene: TRBV2; CDR3aa: CASRDRGPDTGELFF; CDR3nt: TGTGCCAGCCGCGACAGGGGACCGGACACCGGGGAGCTGTTTTTT
abundance: many; d_gene: TRBD2; j_gene: TRBJ2-1; v_gene: TRBV6-1; CDR3aa: CASRTAGEYNEQFF; CDR3nt: TGTGCCAGCAGAACAGCGGGGGAGTACAATGAGCAGTTCTTC
abundance: many; d_gene: TRBD2; j_gene: TRBJ2-3; v_gene: TRBV20-1; CDR3aa: CSSLLAGGPTDTQYF; CDR3nt: TGCAGTTCTTTACTAGCGGGAGGGCCGACAGATACGCAGTATTTT
abundance: many; d_gene: .; j_gene: TRBJ1-1; v_gene: TRBV25-1; CDR3aa: CASSDSWKAFF; CDR3nt: TGTGCCAGCAGTGACTCCTGGAAAGCTTTCTTT
abundance: many; d_gene: .; j_gene: TRBJ2-7; v_gene: TRBV6-2/TRBV6-3; CDR3aa: CASSSRLSSYEQYF; CDR3nt: TGTGCCAGCAGTTCCCGCCTCAGCTCCTACGAGCAGTACTTC
abundance: .; d_gene: TRBD1; j_gene: TRBJ2-3; v_gene: TRBV9; CDR3aa: CASSARTGGADTQYF; CDR3nt: TGTGCCAGCAGCGCTCGGACAGGGGGGGCAGATACGCAGTATTTT
abundance: many; d_gene: .; j_gene: TRBJ2-1; v_gene: TRBV21-1; CDR3aa: CASSRSPPASGSHREQFF; CDR3nt: TGTGCCAGCAGCCGAAGTCCCCCTGCTAGCGGGAGCCATCGTGAGCAGTTCTTC
abundance: few; d_gene: .; j_gene: TRBJ1-2; v_gene: TRBV20-1; CDR3aa: CSARPPDGYTF; CDR3nt: TGCAGTGCTAGGCCTCCGGATGGCTACACCTTC
abundance: .; d_gene: .; j_gene: TRBJ1-3; v_gene: TRBV12-3/TRBV12-4; CDR3aa: CASSFAQVGNTIYF; CDR3nt: TGTGCCAGCAGTTTTGCTCAGGTTGGAAACACCATATATTTT
abundance: .; d_gene: TRBD1; j_gene: TRBJ2-7; v_gene: TRBV19; CDR3aa: CASSIRRTGGGYEQYF; CDR3nt: TGTGCCAGTAGTATAAGACGGACAGGGGGTGGATACGAGCAGTACTTC
abundance: few; d_gene: TRBD1; j_gene: TRBJ2-3; v_gene: TRBV5-1; CDR3aa: CASSRDGTGPDTQYF; CDR3nt: TGCGCCAGCAGCCGCGATGGGACAGGGCCAGATACGCAGTATTTT
abundance: few; d_gene: .; j_gene: TRBJ2-4; v_gene: TRBV4-2; CDR3aa: CASSQEQNVVDIQYF; CDR3nt: TGTGCCAGCAGCCAAGAGCAAAATGTTGTTGACATTCAGTACTTC
abundance: many; d_gene: TRBD2; j_gene: TRBJ2-1; v_gene: TRBV12-3/TRBV12-4; CDR3aa: CASSQTSGAPYNEQFF; CDR3nt: TGTGCCAGCAGCCAGACTAGCGGGGCACCCTACAATGAGCAGTTCTTC
abundance: many; d_gene: .; j_gene: TRBJ2-3; v_gene: TRBV7-2; CDR3aa: CASSLVDRYTDTQYF; CDR3nt: TGTGCCAGCAGCTTAGTTGACAGATACACAGATACGCAGTATTTT
abundance: many; d_gene: TRBD2; j_gene: TRBJ2-1; v_gene: TRBV7-9; CDR3aa: CASSFPPGLAPYNEQFF; CDR3nt: TGTGCCAGCAGCTTCCCGCCGGGACTAGCGCCTTACAATGAGCAGTTCTTC
abundance: many; d_gene: TRBD2; j_gene: TRBJ2-4; v_gene: TRBV7-9; CDR3aa: CASSLGEREGPSGKNIQYF; CDR3nt: TGTGCCAGCAGCTTAGGAGAGCGGGAGGGCCCGAGTGGCAAAAACATTCAGTACTTC
abundance: .; d_gene: TRBD2; j_gene: TRBJ2-3; v_gene: TRBV5-1; CDR3aa: CASSLVVSGDTQYF; CDR3nt: TGCGCCAGCAGCTTGGTGGTTAGCGGGGATACGCAGTATTTT
abundance: .; d_gene: .; j_gene: TRBJ1-3; v_gene: TRBV7-8; CDR3aa: CASSLRQGNGNTIYF; CDR3nt: TGTGCCAGCAGCTTACGGCAGGGGAACGGAAACACCATATATTTT
abundance: many; d_gene: .; j_gene: TRBJ1-5; v_gene: TRBV28; CDR3aa: CASRAQGYQPQHF; CDR3nt: TGTGCCAGCCGAGCACAGGGATATCAGCCCCAGCATTTT
abundance: few; d_gene: .; j_gene: TRBJ1-1; v_gene: TRBV24-1; CDR3aa: CATSDPPGPAFF; CDR3nt: TGTGCCACCAGTGATCCCCCAGGCCCAGCTTTCTTT
abundance: .; d_gene: TRBD2; j_gene: TRBJ2-5; v_gene: TRBV12-3/TRBV12-4; CDR3aa: CASTLTRSGGETQYF; CDR3nt: TGTGCCAGCACCCTAACTAGGTCGGGAGGAGAGACCCAGTACTTC
abundance: few; d_gene: .; j_gene: TRBJ1-2; v_gene: TRBV18; CDR3aa: CASSPGTVNYGYTF; CDR3nt: TGTGCCAGCTCACCCGGAACCGTTAACTATGGCTACACCTTC
abundance: many; d_gene: .; j_gene: TRBJ2-5; v_gene: TRBV2; CDR3aa: CASTPKETQYF; CDR3nt: TGTGCCAGCACCCCGAAAGAGACCCAGTACTTC
abundance: few; d_gene: .; j_gene: TRBJ2-1; v_gene: TRBV2; CDR3aa: CASSSQGKEQFF; CDR3nt: TGTGCCAGCAGTTCACAGGGTAAGGAGCAGTTCTTC
abundance: many; d_gene: .; j_gene: TRBJ2-3; v_gene: TRBV7-2; CDR3aa: CASSLSVGRQYF; CDR3nt: TGTGCCAGCAGCTTAAGCGTAGGGAGGCAGTATTTT
abundance: few; d_gene: .; j_gene: TRBJ1-1; v_gene: TRBV6-5; CDR3aa: CASMQVMNTEAFF; CDR3nt: TGTGCCAGCATGCAGGTTATGAACACTGAAGCTTTCTTT